This TCR beta chain came from a study of T cell responses to AZD1222 COVID-19 vaccine. Trimming took 5 bases from V and 4 from J, leaving 19 bases between them. CDR1 is SGHTA, CDR2 FQGNSA, per germline. This CDR3 is built from 16 residues. Details on this clone: The antigen remains undetermined.

Assay: immunoSEQ multiplex PCR; the TCRdb copy retains only in-frame clones and omits some. Of more than 90,000 clones in the sample, 84% were seen once. Study outcomes and limitations: In the spike-specific TCR repertoire, nearly half reportedly target unmutated variant regions.

The source was peripheral blood, collected on day 0 of AZD1222 vaccination. This TCR was sampled from an adult in good health. The gene calls are TRBV7-2 and TRBJ2-3, with D possibly TRBD2 on 5 matching bases. CDR3 in amino acids: CASSARLAGGADTQYF. Here the CDR3 DNA reads TGTGCCAGCAGCGCCAGACTCGCGGGTGGTGCAGATACGCAGTATTTT. Filled out from reference TRBV7-2 and TRBJ2-3, the complete variable domain reads GAGVSQSPSNKVTEKGKDVELRCDPISGHTALYWYRQSLGQGLEFLIYFQGNSAPDKSGLPSDRFSAERTGGSVSTLTIQRTQQEDSAVYLCASSARLAGGADTQYFGPGTRLTVL.